The 9 T cell receptor beta chains listed next were all sequenced from one sample in a study of Ad26.COV2.S vaccination and SARS-CoV-2 variants. TCRdb's copy holds only in-frame clones and misses some; the assay was immunoSEQ multiplex PCR. The sample includes 410,000 or so clones, around 93% of them seen just once. Documented treatment: approximately 18 received Ad26.COV2.S at low or high dose, single or two shots; 5 received placebo; per-sample allocation not given. Sample collection was performed on day 63 after the first vaccine or placebo injection. Sequenced here: peripheral blood, sampled in a trial of Ad26.COV2.S vaccine versus placebo. These receptors were obtained from a person between 18 and 60 years old who received the Ad26.COV2.S COVID-19 vaccine or a placebo.

The rearrangement links TRBV6-5 to TRBJ2-7; D might be TRBD1 (5 bases). CDR3 length: 13 residues. The germline V and J ends were trimmed by 8 bases and 0 bases, with 11 bases remaining between them. Germline V gene lookup returns CDR1 MNHEY and CDR2 SVGAGI. The CDR3: CASEDRNSYEQYF. CDR3 sequence (DNA): TGTGCCAGCGAAGACAGAAACTCCTACGAGCAGTACTTC.

The chain joins TRBV4-3 to TRBJ1-2, with 10 bases identical to TRBD1. CDR3 size: 14 residues. J gave up 5 bases and V 6 bases, and 6 bases lay outside the gene matches. Germline CDR1 is LGHNA and CDR2 is YSLEER. DNA of the CDR3: TGCGCCAGCAGTGGAAGGACAGGGGGGTATGGCTACACCTTC. Translating gives CASSGRTGGYGYTF.

This chain uses TRBV29-1 with TRBJ1-2, with 8 bases that match TRBD1. The V gene end was trimmed by 6 bases and the J gene end by 0 bases; junction bases not matched to a gene: 9. The CDR3 consists of 15 residues. Germline V lookup: CDR1 SQVTM, CDR2 ANQGSEA. Here the CDR3 DNA reads TGCAGCGTAGGGTCAGGGGGCGCGTCTAACTATGGCTACACCTTC. Protein: CSVGSGGASNYGYTF.

The chain has TRBV10-2 and TRBJ2-5; D may correspond to TRBD1 or TRBD2 (5 bases each). V gave up 0 bases and J gave up 2 bases, with 19 bases separating them. CDR1 and CDR2 (germline): WSHSY, SAAADI. The CDR3 runs to 18 residues. The CDR3 sequence: CASSESRVWGTRQETQYF. The CDR3 bases are TGCGCCAGCAGTGAGTCTCGTGTATGGGGGACGAGACAAGAGACCCAGTACTTC.

In its sample, this clone was seen once. The chain joins TRBV9 to TRBJ1-1; D may be TRBD1 (6 bases). The CDR3 is made up of 16 amino acids. V was shortened by 0 bases and J by 4 bases, with 16 bases between the two germline ends. Germline CDR1 is SGDLS and CDR2 is YYNGEE. Written as DNA, the CDR3 is TGTGCCAGCAGCGTAGATGGCAGGTTGGGGGCCACTGAAGCTTTCTTT. Its protein is CASSVDGRLGATEAFF.

The V gene is TRBV11-2, the J gene TRBJ1-6, with D perhaps TRBD1 (5 bases). The CDR3 contains 15 residues. Per the germline V gene, CDR1 is SGHAT and CDR2 is FQNNGV. V was clipped by 5 bases and J by 7 bases, with 15 bases between them. The CDR3 DNA reads as TGTGCCAGCAGCCTCTCAGGGAACCTGAATTCACCCCTCCACTTT. Protein product: CASSLSGNLNSPLHF.

The chain recombines TRBV11-3 with TRBJ1-2, with 8 bases that match TRBD1. The CDR3 loop spans 17 amino acids. V gave up 1 base and J gave up 4 bases; unmatched junction bases: 11. CDR1 SGHNT and CDR2 YENEEA come from the germline V gene. The CDR3: CASSLAARDRWCYGYTF. The CDR3 region has the DNA TGTGCCAGCAGCTTAGCTGCTCGGGACAGGTGGTGCTATGGCTACACCTTC.

This chain links TRBV5-4 with TRBJ2-7; no reliable D call. Trimming removed 0 bases from V and 0 bases from J, with 4 bases in between. Per germline, CDR1 SGHNT and CDR2 YYREEE (reference sequence). The CDR3 is made up of 13 amino acids. DNA of the CDR3: TGTGCCAGCAGCTTGGCACTCTCCTACGAGCAGTACTTC. The encoded protein is CASSLALSYEQYF.

The chain has TRBV9 and TRBJ1-6; TRBD1 is a possible D gene (6 bases). The CDR3 totals 13 residues. Per germline, CDR1 SGDLS and CDR2 YYNGEE. V was clipped by 4 bases and J by 10 bases, with 12 bases between them. The DNA for the CDR3 is TGTGCCAGCAGCCCGGGACATACCTCACCCCTCCACTTT. Its translation: CASSPGHTSPLHF. The entire variable domain, with the rest obtained from reference TRBV9 and TRBJ1-6, is as follows: DSGVTQTPKHLITATGQRVTLRCSPRSGDLSVYWYQQSLDQGLQFLIQYYNGEERAKGNILERFSAQQFPDLHSELNLSSLELGDSALYFCASSPGHTSPLHFGNGTRLTVT.